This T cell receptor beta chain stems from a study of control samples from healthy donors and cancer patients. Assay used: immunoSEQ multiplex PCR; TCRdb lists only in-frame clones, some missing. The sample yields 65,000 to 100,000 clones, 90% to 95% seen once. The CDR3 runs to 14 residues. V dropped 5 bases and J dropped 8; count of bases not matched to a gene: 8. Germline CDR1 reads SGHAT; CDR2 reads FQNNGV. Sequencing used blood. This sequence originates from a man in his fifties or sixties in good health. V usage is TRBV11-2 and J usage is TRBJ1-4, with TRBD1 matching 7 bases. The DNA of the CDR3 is TGTGCCAGCAGCATTATAGGGGGCGAGGAAAAACTGTTTTTT. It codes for CASSIIGGEEKLFF.